This T cell receptor (beta chain) was identified in a study of T cells after posttransplantation cyclophosphamide. Profiled with immunoSEQ multiplex PCR; TCRdb holds only in-frame clones, not every one. The sample holds 45,000 to 65,000 clones; under 95% are singletons and the top ten take 2.5% to 3%. This clone was observed a single time. Its antigen is unidentified. The CDR3 is 15 amino acids. The germline gives CDR1 SGDLS, CDR2 YYNGEE. V lost 4 bases and J lost 0, with 10 bases in between. Study results and caveats: Skin or GI-infiltrating T cells shared few TRB sequences with blood. Later post-transplant blood repertoires were often dominated by donor CD8+ memory clones.

V usage is TRBV9 and J usage is TRBJ1-4; D is possibly TRBD1 (5 bases). This sequence originates from a woman in her twenties or thirties in good health and a related stem cell transplant donor. The sequencing sample was made of PBMCs. CDR3 DNA sequence: TGTGCCAGCAGCACATCAGGGTCAACTAATGAAAAACTGTTTTTT. It codes for CASSTSGSTNEKLFF.